This TCR beta chain was sequenced in a study of blood T cell repertoires in COVID-19. Looking at the study overall: Specimens from acute and convalescent COVID-19 originated in the United States, Italy and Spain. From T cells, B-cell-depleted T cells, or PBMCs came the material, which was cDNA or gDNA.

After removal of 1 base from V and 0 bases from J, the junction contained 2 bases not matched to a gene. The germline gives CDR1 LGHNT, CDR2 FRNRAP. The CDR3 runs to 17 residues. In the original analysis: Using reference gene primer amplification, nucleated cell counts were estimated. Method: immunoSEQ multiplex PCR; TCRdb's copy keeps in-frame clones and lacks some. V and J calls and clone size come straight from that table; D and trimming were deduced from the DNA. The sample holds roughly 700,000 clones; just under 90% are singletons and the top ten take under 0.3%. The specimen was peripheral blood. The rearrangement links TRBV12-5 to TRBJ2-3; TRBD2 matches 12 bases. This clonotype originated in a woman younger than 35 with acute or convalescent COVID-19. This CDR3 is CASGLGLAGASTDTQYF. DNA of the CDR3: TGTGCTAGTGGTTTGGGACTAGCGGGAGCTAGCACAGATACGCAGTATTTT.